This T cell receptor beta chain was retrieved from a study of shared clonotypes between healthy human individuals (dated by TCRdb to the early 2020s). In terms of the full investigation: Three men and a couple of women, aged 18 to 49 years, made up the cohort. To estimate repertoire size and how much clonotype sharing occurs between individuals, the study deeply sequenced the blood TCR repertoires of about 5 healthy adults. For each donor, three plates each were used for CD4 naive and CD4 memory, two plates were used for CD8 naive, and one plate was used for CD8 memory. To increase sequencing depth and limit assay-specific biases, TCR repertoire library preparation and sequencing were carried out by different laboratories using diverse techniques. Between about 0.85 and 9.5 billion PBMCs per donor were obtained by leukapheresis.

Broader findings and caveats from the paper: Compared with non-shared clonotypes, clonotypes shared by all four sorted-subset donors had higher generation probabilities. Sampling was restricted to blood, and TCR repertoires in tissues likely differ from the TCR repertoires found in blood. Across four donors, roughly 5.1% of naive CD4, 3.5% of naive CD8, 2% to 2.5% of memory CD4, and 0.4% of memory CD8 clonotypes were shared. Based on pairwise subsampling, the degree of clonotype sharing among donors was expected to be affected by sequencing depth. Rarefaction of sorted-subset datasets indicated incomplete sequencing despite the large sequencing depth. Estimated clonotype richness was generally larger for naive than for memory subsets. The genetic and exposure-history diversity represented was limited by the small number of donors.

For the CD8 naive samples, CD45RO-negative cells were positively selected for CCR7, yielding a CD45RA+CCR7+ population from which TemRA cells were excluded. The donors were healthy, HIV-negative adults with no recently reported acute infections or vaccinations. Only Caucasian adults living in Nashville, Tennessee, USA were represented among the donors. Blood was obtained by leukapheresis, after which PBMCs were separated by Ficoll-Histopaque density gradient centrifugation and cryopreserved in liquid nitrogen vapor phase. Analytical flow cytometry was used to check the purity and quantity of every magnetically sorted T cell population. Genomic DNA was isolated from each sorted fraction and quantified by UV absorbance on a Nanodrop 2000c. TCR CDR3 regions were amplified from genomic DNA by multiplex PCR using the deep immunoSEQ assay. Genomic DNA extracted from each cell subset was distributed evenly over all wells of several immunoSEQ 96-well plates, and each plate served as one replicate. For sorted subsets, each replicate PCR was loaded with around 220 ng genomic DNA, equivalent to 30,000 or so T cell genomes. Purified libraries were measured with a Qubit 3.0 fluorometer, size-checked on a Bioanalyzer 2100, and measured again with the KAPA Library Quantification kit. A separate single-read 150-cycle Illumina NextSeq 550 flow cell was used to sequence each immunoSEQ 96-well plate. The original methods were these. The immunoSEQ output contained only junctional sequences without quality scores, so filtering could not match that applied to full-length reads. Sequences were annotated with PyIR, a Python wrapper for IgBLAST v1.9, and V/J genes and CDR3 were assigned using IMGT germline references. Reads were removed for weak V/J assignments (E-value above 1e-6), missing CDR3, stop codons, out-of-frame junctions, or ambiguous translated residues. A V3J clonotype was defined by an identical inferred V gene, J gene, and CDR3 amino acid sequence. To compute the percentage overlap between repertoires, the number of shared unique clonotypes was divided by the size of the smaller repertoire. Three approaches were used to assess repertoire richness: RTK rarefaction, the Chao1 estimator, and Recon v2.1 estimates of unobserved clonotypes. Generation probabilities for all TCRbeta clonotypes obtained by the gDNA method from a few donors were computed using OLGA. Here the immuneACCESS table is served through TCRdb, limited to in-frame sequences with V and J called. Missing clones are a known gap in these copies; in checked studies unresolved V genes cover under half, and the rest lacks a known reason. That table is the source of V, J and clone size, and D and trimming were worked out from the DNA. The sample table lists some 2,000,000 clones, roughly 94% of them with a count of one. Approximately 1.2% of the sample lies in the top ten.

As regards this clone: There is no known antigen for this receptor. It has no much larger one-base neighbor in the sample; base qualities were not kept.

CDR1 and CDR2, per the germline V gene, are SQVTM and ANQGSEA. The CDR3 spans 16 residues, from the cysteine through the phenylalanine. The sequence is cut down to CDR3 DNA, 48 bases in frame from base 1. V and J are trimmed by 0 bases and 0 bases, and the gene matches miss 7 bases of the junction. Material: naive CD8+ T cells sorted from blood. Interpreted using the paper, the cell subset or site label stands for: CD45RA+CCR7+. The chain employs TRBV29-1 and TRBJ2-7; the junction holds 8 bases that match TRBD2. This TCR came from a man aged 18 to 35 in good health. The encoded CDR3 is CSVEDGGGLVSYEQYF. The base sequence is TGCAGCGTTGAAGATGGCGGGGGGCTTGTCTCCTACGAGCAGTACTTC.